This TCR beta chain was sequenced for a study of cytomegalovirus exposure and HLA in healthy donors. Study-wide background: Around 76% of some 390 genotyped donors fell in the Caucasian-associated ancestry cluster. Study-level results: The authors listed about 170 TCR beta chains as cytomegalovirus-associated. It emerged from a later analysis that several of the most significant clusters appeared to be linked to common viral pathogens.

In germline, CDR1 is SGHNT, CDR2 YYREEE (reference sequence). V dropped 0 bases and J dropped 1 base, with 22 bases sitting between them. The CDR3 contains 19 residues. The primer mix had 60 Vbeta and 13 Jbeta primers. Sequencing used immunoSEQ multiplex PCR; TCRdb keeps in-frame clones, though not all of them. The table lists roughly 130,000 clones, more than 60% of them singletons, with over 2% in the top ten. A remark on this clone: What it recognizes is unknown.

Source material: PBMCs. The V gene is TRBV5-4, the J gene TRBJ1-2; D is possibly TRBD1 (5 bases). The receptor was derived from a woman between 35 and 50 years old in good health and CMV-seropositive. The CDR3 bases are TGTGCCAGCAGCTTGGCAACCTCACGGAGCGGGGACCTTAACTATGGCTACACCTTC. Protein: CASSLATSRSGDLNYGYTF.